Listed below are T cell receptor beta chains from one sample, sequenced in a study of Ad26.COV2.S vaccination and SARS-CoV-2 variants. Only in-frame clones appear in the TCRdb table, and some are missing; sequencing was by immunoSEQ multiplex PCR. There are 180,000 or so clones in the sample; around nine tenths occur only once, and 5.9% lies in the top ten. The sequenced sample was peripheral blood, obtained after recovery from COVID-19. The receptors originated from a human donor who had recovered from COVID-19. The CDR3 runs from the conserved cysteine through the conserved F or W. The order of the fields is J gene, V gene, CDR3 protein.

TRBJ2-3 TRBV4-1 CASSPSGGRTDTQYF
TRBJ1-4 TRBV6-5 CASRRTGAGEKLFF
TRBJ2-7 TRBV2 CASSEAGRYKDEQYF
TRBJ1-2 TRBV30 CAWSGQTYGYTF
TRBJ1-2 TRBV27 CASSLSPGRHYGYTF
TRBJ2-7 TRBV2 CASTQAGAGSEQYF
TRBJ2-7 TRBV28 CASSSEWEQYF
TRBJ1-1 TRBV18 CASSPDRVVSAEAFF
TRBJ2-1 TRBV5-6 CASSLEAGGPKINEQFF
TRBJ1-1 TRBV9 CASSVSNRTARTEAFF
TRBJ1-1 TRBV30 CAWSVDSGTEAFF
TRBJ1-6 TRBV5-1 CASSRRDSYNSPLHF
TRBJ2-3 TRBV7-9 CASSRTRNIDTDTQYF
TRBJ1-6 TRBV18 CASSPRGSNSPLHF
TRBJ1-5 TRBV4-1 CASSHAAGGAGNQPQHF
TRBJ2-5 TRBV7-9 CASSPRQEDQETQYF
TRBJ2-1 TRBV20-1 CSASRDGILCYNEQFF
TRBJ2-1 TRBV14 CASSQRVGLFF
TRBJ1-4 TRBV29-1 CSVGRDIGEKLFF
TRBJ2-5 TRBV9 CASSASQGGMETQYF
TRBJ2-1 TRBV19 CASTSLTSGRYNEQFF
TRBJ1-6 TRBV9 CASSVDPGTNNSPLHF
TRBJ1-5 TRBV7-9 CASSFDNQPQHF
TRBJ2-3 TRBV11-3 CASSATGWEDTQYF
TRBJ1-5 TRBV28 CASSSRQVPQHF
TRBJ2-1 TRBV27 CASSLRSVVSSGSVSNEQFF
TRBJ2-7 TRBV28 CASSLGYEQYF
TRBJ2-1 TRBV27 CASSLAVRNEQFF
TRBJ2-5 TRBV19 CASSTQARGGGETQYF
TRBJ2-2 TRBV5-1 CASSFGLPSSTGELFF
TRBJ2-1 TRBV5-1 CASSGVQGNNEQFF
TRBJ1-6 TRBV27 CASSLGYGESPLHF
TRBJ1-1 TRBV29-1 CSVQRIEAFF
TRBJ2-3 TRBV25-1 CASSWDRGVSQDTQYF
TRBJ1-5 TRBV2 CASTQDRGNRNQPQHF
TRBJ2-1 TRBV11-2 CASSLDLLLAYEQFF
TRBJ2-3 TRBV10-3 CAISVTSGSSTDTQYF
TRBJ2-5 TRBV10-3 CAISSDSSQETQYF
TRBJ2-1 TRBV5-6 CASRSSVASSYNEQFF
TRBJ2-1 TRBV7-3 CASSFGGSYNEQFF
TRBJ2-5 TRBV5-4 CASSLQGGETQYF
TRBJ2-1 TRBV27 CASSLGTSGNNEQFF
TRBJ1-2 TRBV5-4 CASSWGQADYGYTF
TRBJ1-3 TRBV29-1 CSVGQSGNTIYF
TRBJ2-3 TRBV30 CAWSGTGALTDTQYF
TRBJ2-6 TRBV19 CATRGRGNEAGANVLTF
TRBJ1-1 TRBV6-5 CASSYQGRSTEAFF
TRBJ1-6 TRBV19 CASSTSGQGNSPLHF
TRBJ2-7 TRBV6-5 CASTGRGDHEQYF
TRBJ2-1 TRBV14 CASSRLGSYNEQFF
TRBJ2-1 TRBV29-1 CSVLGASGGLSYNEQFF
TRBJ2-5 TRBV3-1/TRBV3-2 CASSQDRAGGATQYF
TRBJ2-4 TRBV10-3 CAISEGLAKNIQYF
TRBJ2-1 TRBV5-1 CASSLDGLAGYNEQFF
TRBJ2-3 TRBV5-6 CASSFGSGYTQYF
TRBJ2-1 TRBV11-3 CASSSGGLAGRHNEQFF
TRBJ2-7 TRBV28 CASSLLTAAVTYEQYF
TRBJ1-1 TRBV28 CASSLRGYTEAFF
TRBJ2-7 TRBV7-9 CASSLAGLADYEQYF
TRBJ2-1 TRBV4-1 CASSQDRGRAVYNEQFF